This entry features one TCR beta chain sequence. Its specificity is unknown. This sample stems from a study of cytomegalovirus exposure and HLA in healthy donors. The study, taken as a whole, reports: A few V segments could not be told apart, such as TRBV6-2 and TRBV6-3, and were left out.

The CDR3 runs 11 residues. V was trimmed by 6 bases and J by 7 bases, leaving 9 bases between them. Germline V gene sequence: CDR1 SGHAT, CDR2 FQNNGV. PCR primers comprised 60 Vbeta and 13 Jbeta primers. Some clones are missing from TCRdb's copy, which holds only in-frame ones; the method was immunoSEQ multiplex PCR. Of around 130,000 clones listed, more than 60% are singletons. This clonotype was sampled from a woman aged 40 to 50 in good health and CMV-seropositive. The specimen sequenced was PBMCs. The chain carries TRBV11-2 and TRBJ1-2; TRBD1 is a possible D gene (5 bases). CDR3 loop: CASRSGCGYTF. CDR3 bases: TGTGCCAGCAGGTCAGGGTGTGGCTACACCTTC.